This TCR beta chain emerged from a study of blood T cell repertoires in COVID-19. Study-wide background: Material from acute and convalescent COVID-19 was sourced from the United States, Italy and Spain. Nucleic acid was either cDNA or gDNA, and it came from T cells, B-cell-depleted T cells, or PBMCs.

In the authors' methods: Reference gene primers were amplified, and this amplification served to estimate nucleated cell counts. Repertoires were generated with immunoSEQ multiplex PCR, while TCRdb's copy carries only in-frame clones and drops some. Clone size and the V and J calls come from that table; the DNA yielded D and trimming. The data hold about 200,000 clones, with roughly 80% observed a single time. Of note for this clone: Other DNA sequences in this sample translate to the same CDR3.

Germline V gene data show CDR1 as LNHDA and CDR2 as SQIVND (reference sequence). This CDR3 has 14 residues. V trimming: 4 bases; J trimming: 0 bases; junction bases outside the gene matches: 2. The source of this sequence is an elderly woman with acute or convalescent COVID-19. This rearrangement joins TRBV19 to TRBJ1-1; 7 nucleotides match TRBD1. The sequencing input was peripheral blood. The CDR3 nucleotides read TGTGCCAGTAGTACGGGACAGTTGAACACTGAAGCTTTCTTT. It yields the protein CASSTGQLNTEAFF.